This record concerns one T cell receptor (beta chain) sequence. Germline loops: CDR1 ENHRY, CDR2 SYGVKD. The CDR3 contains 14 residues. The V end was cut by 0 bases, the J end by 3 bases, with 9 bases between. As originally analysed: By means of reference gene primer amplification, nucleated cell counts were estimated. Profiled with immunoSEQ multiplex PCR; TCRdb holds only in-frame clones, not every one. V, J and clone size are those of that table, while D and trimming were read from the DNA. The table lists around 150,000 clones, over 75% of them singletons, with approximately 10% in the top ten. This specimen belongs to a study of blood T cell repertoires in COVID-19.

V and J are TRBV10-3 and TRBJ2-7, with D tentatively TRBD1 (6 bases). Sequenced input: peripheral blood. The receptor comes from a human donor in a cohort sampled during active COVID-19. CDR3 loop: CAISESGRGYEQYF. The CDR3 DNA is TGTGCCATCAGTGAGTCGGGCAGGGGCTACGAGCAGTACTTC.